Below, 29 T cell receptor beta chains from the same sample are listed, as sequenced in a study of blood T cell repertoires in COVID-19. Only in-frame clones appear in the TCRdb table, and some are missing; sequencing was by immunoSEQ multiplex PCR. The data show about 190,000 clones, around four fifths seen once. The sequenced material came from peripheral blood. These TCRs come from a human donor in a cohort sampled during active COVID-19.

The rearrangement uses TRBV3-1 (or the pseudogene TRBV3-2) and TRBJ1-2; D not certain. Per germline, CDR1 LGHDT and CDR2 YNNKEL (reference sequence). Trimming shortened V by 0 bases and J by 8 bases, and 19 bases separated the two germline ends. The CDR3 runs 16 residues. This chain's CDR3 is CASSQDVTSPVRGYTF. The CDR3 DNA reads TGTGCCAGCAGCCAAGATGTTACATCCCCTGTGCGGGGCTACACCTTC.

The chain couples TRBV4-1 to TRBJ2-6; D may be TRBD2 (6 bases). The V gene's germline CDR1 is MGHRA and CDR2 YSYEKL. Trimming left V 4 bases short and J 3 bases short, with 10 bases between. The CDR3 has 15 amino acids. The CDR3 loop is CASSPTGVGANVLTF. CDR3 nucleotide sequence: TGCGCCAGCAGCCCAACGGGGGTTGGGGCCAACGTCCTGACTTTC.

The chain employs TRBV7-9 and TRBJ1-1; a possible D gene is TRBD1 (5 bases). V was trimmed by 5 bases and J by 1 base, leaving 17 bases between them. In germline, CDR1 is SEHNR, CDR2 FQNEAQ (reference sequence). There are 16 residues in the CDR3. The CDR3 is CASSLRVGSGNTEAFF. CDR3 DNA: TGTGCCAGCAGCCTCAGGGTGGGGTCCGGGAACACTGAAGCTTTCTTT.

The V gene is TRBV9, the J gene TRBJ1-6, with D unclear. Trimming took 4 bases from V and 7 from J, leaving 9 bases between them. This CDR3 spans 13 amino acids. Germline lookup yields CDR1 SGDLS and CDR2 YYNGEE. CDR3 region: CASSPLVNSPLHF. Written as DNA, the CDR3 is TGTGCCAGCAGCCCGTTAGTAAATTCACCCCTCCACTTT.

A single count supports this clone. The V and J genes are TRBV24-1 and TRBJ2-1; tentative D call: TRBD2 (6 bases). CDR1 and CDR2 from the germline V gene are KGHDR and SFDVKD. V was cut by 9 bases and J by 7 bases, with 9 bases left in between. The CDR3 is 11 residues long. CDR3 nucleotides: TGTGCCACCCGACTAGGTAATGAGCAGTTCTTC. Its translation: CATRLGNEQFF.

V usage is TRBV27 and J usage is TRBJ2-7; tentative D call: TRBD2 (5 bases). Per germline, CDR1 MNHEY and CDR2 SMNVEV (reference sequence). The CDR3 has 12 amino acids. The ends were cut back, 4 bases at V and 7 bases at J, with 11 bases in the middle. This CDR3 is CASSYSRGEQYF. The CDR3 DNA reads TGTGCCAGCAGTTATTCGAGAGGGGAGCAGTACTTC.

The sample holds one count of this clone. This chain connects TRBV14 to TRBJ2-7; D might be TRBD1 (6 bases). Trimming pared 4 bases from V and 3 bases from J, leaving 10 bases between. The CDR3 sequence is 13 residues long. Germline V gives CDR1 SGHDN, CDR2 FVKESK. The CDR3 sequence is CASSLHRVYEQYV. CDR3 bases: TGTGCCAGCAGCCTGCACAGGGTCTACGAGCAGTACGTC.

The chain recombines TRBV6-4 with TRBJ1-1; 7 bases fit TRBD1. The CDR3 is 15 residues long. Per germline, CDR1 MRHNA and CDR2 SNTAGT. V dropped 6 bases and J dropped 0; count of bases not matched to a gene: 7. CDR3 loop: CASSSQGGMNTEAFF. CDR3 bases: TGTGCCAGCAGCTCCCAGGGGGGCATGAACACTGAAGCTTTCTTT.

The rearrangement uses TRBV3-1 (or the pseudogene TRBV3-2) and TRBJ1-2; 10 nucleotides agree with TRBD1. V was clipped by 2 bases and J by 6 bases; unmatched bases: 9. Germline loops: CDR1 LGHDT, CDR2 YNNKEL (reference sequence). This CDR3 contains 16 residues. The CDR3 protein is CASSQSPGTGADGYTF. The CDR3 DNA sequence: TGTGCCAGCAGCCAAAGTCCCGGGACAGGGGCCGATGGCTACACCTTC.

The chain combines TRBV6-6 with TRBJ1-2; a weak D match, TRBD1 (6 bases). CDR1 MNHNY and CDR2 SVGAGI come from the germline V gene (reference sequence). V lost 1 base to trimming and J lost 6 bases, with 15 bases between them. CDR3 length: 15 amino acids. CDR3 sequence (DNA): TGTGCCAGCAGTTACTTTCCCCCAGGGGTGGATGGCTACACCTTC. This translates into CASSYFPPGVDGYTF.

The rearrangement uses TRBV15 and TRBJ2-7, with 9 bases lining up with TRBD1. The junction had 5 bases not matched to a gene; V was cut back by 0 bases and J by 5 bases. The CDR3 totals 15 residues. Germline V gives CDR1 LNHNV, CDR2 YYDKDF (reference sequence). The CDR3 region is CATSRDGTGIHEQYF. The DNA of the CDR3 is TGTGCCACCAGCAGAGACGGGACAGGGATCCACGAGCAGTACTTC.

V is TRBV5-4 and J is TRBJ2-5; 7 nucleotides match TRBD1. The germline CDR1 and CDR2 sequences are SGHNT and YYREEE (reference sequence). The CDR3 contains 14 residues. Trimming at V came to 4 bases and at J to 2 bases, leaving 5 bases not matched to a gene. This chain's CDR3 is CASSIGTEQETQYF. In DNA, the CDR3 is TGTGCCAGCAGCATTGGGACAGAGCAAGAGACCCAGTACTTC.

This chain links TRBV18 with TRBJ1-3; D is unclear. Trimming cost V 3 bases and J 0 bases, with 6 bases left between them. This CDR3 is 14 amino acids long. CDR1 is KGHSH and CDR2 is LQKENI in the germline V gene. The CDR3 loop reads CASSPAGSGNTIYF. In nucleotides, the CDR3 is TGTGCCAGCTCACCTGCAGGCTCTGGAAACACCATATATTTT.

The chain recombines TRBV4-1 with TRBJ2-4; the D gene is possibly TRBD2 (6 bases). The CDR3 is made up of 14 amino acids. Per germline, CDR1 MGHRA and CDR2 YSYEKL. Trimming left V 0 bases short and J 6 bases short, with 9 bases between. CDR3 in DNA: TGCGCCAGCAGCCAAGAGCCGGGGGTAAACATTCAGTACTTC. Translated, it gives CASSQEPGVNIQYF.

In its sample, this clone was seen a few times. The chain recombines TRBV27 with TRBJ1-2; the match to TRBD1 covers 10 bases. Germline-derived CDR1 and CDR2 are MNHEY and SMNVEV (reference sequence). The CDR3 sequence is 15 residues long. J was trimmed by 10 bases and V by 10 bases; bases with no gene match: 18. The DNA for the CDR3 is TGTGCCACTTCGTTTTTTGGGACAGGGGATTTTGCCTACACCTTC. This sequence encodes CATSFFGTGDFAYTF.

This clone appeared a single time. The chain has TRBV30 and TRBJ2-3; D might be TRBD1 (6 bases). V was shortened by 1 base and J by 1 base, with 9 bases between the two germline ends. The CDR3 length is 14 residues. Germline CDR1 is GTSNPN and CDR2 is SVGIG (reference sequence). DNA for the CDR3: TGTGCCTGGAGTGCGCACAGGGGCACAGATACGCAGTATTTT. Amino acids: CAWSAHRGTDTQYF.

The rearrangement joins TRBV28 to TRBJ2-3; no firm D call. This CDR3 is 14 amino acids long. V was cut by 3 bases and J by 7 bases, with 14 bases left in between. Per germline, CDR1 MDHEN and CDR2 SYDVKM. The CDR3 loop is CASSFPTLAYTQYF. CDR3 nucleotide sequence: TGTGCCAGCAGTTTCCCCACTCTCGCATATACGCAGTATTTT.

This chain uses TRBV6-1 with TRBJ1-3; tentatively, D is TRBD1 (5 bases). This CDR3 region has 16 residues. Germline assignment: CDR1 MNHNS and CDR2 SASEGT. Trimming removed 3 bases at V and 0 bases at J, with 12 bases between. The CDR3, as DNA: TGTGCCAGCAGTGATGGGACGGGGGGCTCTGGAAACACCATATATTTT. Translated, it gives CASSDGTGGSGNTIYF.

The J gene is TRBJ1-2, the V gene TRBV19; the D gene is possibly TRBD1 (6 bases). Trimming took off 7 bases at V and 4 bases at J, with 13 bases between the two ends. The CDR3 covers 13 residues. The germline V gene encodes CDR1 LNHDA and CDR2 SQIVND (reference sequence). The CDR3 DNA reads as TGTGCCAGTAAAATACAGGGCTCCTATGGCTACACCTTC. Amino acid sequence: CASKIQGSYGYTF.

The J gene is TRBJ1-2, the V gene TRBV5-1; TRBD1 aligns across 9 bases. The CDR3 consists of 13 residues. The germline CDR1 and CDR2 sequences are SGHRS and YFSETQ. The J segment lost 6 bases and the V segment lost 4 bases, leaving 4 bases of the junction unmatched. The CDR3 coding sequence is TGCGCCAGCAGCCAGGGACAGGGCCATGGCTACACCTTC. Translation: CASSQGQGHGYTF. Full variable domain (remainder filled in from reference TRBV5-1 and TRBJ1-2): KAGVTQTPRYLIKTRGQQVTLSCSPISGHRSVSWYQQTPGQGLQFLFEYFSETQRNKGNFPGRFSGRQFSNSRSEMNVSTLELGDSALYLCASSQGQGHGYTFGSGTRLTVV.

The chain couples TRBV19 to TRBJ2-1; D is perhaps TRBD1 (5 bases). Trimming took 4 bases from V and 7 from J, leaving 11 bases between them. The germline gives CDR1 LNHDA, CDR2 SQIVND (reference sequence). The length of the CDR3 is 13 residues. The CDR3 nucleotides read TGTGCCAGTAGTACGATCCAGGGAAATGAGCAGTTCTTC. As protein: CASSTIQGNEQFF.

The rearrangement joins TRBV5-4 to TRBJ2-2; tentative D call: TRBD1 (5 bases). This CDR3 has 14 amino acids. V dropped 0 bases and J dropped 6 bases, with 9 bases sitting between them. The germline gives CDR1 SGHNT, CDR2 YYREEE (reference sequence). The CDR3: CASSLAGAAGELFF. As DNA, the CDR3 is TGTGCCAGCAGCTTGGCTGGGGCTGCCGGGGAGCTGTTTTTT.

This clone came up once. The V and J genes are TRBV28 and TRBJ1-2, with D possibly matching TRBD1 (6 bases). Deletions cut 6 bases from V and 4 bases from J, with 18 bases between. Germline lookup yields CDR1 MDHEN and CDR2 SYDVKM. The CDR3 spans 15 residues. The CDR3 is CASSSRQDHPYGYTF. For the CDR3, the DNA is TGTGCCAGCAGCTCGAGACAGGACCACCCCTATGGCTACACCTTC.

V gene TRBV10-3 combines with J gene TRBJ1-1; D unclear. Between the trimmed V and J ends, which lost 3 bases and 4 bases, there was a span of 3 bases. Germline V gene lookup returns CDR1 ENHRY and CDR2 SYGVKD. CDR3 length equals 11 residues. CDR3 bases: TGTGCCATCAGTGACCTCACTGAAGCTTTCTTT. Translation gives CAISDLTEAFF.

The rearrangement uses TRBV3-1 (or the pseudogene TRBV3-2) and TRBJ1-4; D not certain. The CDR3 extends over 16 amino acids. Trimming pared 2 bases from V and 8 bases from J, leaving 18 bases between. Germline CDR1 LGHDT, CDR2 YNNKEL (reference sequence). The CDR3 is CASSQSSLSRGEKLFF. In DNA, the CDR3 is TGTGCCAGCAGCCAAAGTTCATTAAGCCGCGGGGAAAAACTGTTTTTT.

This clone was observed a handful of times. The chain couples TRBV7-9 to TRBJ2-3; 7 bases align to TRBD2. The CDR3 has 16 residues. V gave up 4 bases and J gave up 2 bases; unmatched junction bases: 9. Germline V lookup: CDR1 SEHNR, CDR2 FQNEAQ (reference sequence). DNA for the CDR3: TGTGCCAGCAGCTCCCCGGGGGGAGTGACCACAGATACGCAGTATTTT. Its translation is CASSSPGGVTTDTQYF. Combining the CDR3 with reference TRBV7-9 and TRBJ2-3 gives the whole variable domain DTGVSQNPRHKITKRGQNVTFRCDPISEHNRLYWYRQTLGQGPEFLTYFQNEAQLEKSRLLSDRFSAERPKGSFSTLEIQRTEQGDSAMYLCASSSPGGVTTDTQYFGPGTRLTVL.

This sequence joins TRBV3-1 (or the pseudogene TRBV3-2) and TRBJ2-1; TRBD2 might be the D (6 bases). Germline V gene lookup returns CDR1 LGHDT and CDR2 YNNKEL (reference sequence). This CDR3 spans 17 amino acids. The V and J ends lost 0 bases and 0 bases respectively, with 12 bases between them. The CDR3 region is CASSQDSGSSSYNEQFF. Here the CDR3 DNA reads TGTGCCAGCAGCCAAGATTCCGGGAGCAGCTCCTACAATGAGCAGTTCTTC.

The V call is TRBV20-1, the J call TRBJ2-7, with D unresolved. With 3 bases removed from V and 3 bases from J, the gap between germline ends came to 6 bases. The CDR3 runs 11 residues. Germline assignment: CDR1 DFQATT and CDR2 SNEGSKA (reference sequence). As DNA, the CDR3 is TGCAGTGCTAGTTTAGTCTACGAGCAGTACTTC. Translating it yields CSASLVYEQYF.

The chain recombines TRBV18 with TRBJ2-7; TRBD1 matches 12 bases. This CDR3 spans 15 amino acids. CDR1 is KGHSH and CDR2 is LQKENI in the germline V gene. The V gene end was trimmed by 6 bases and the J gene end by 6 bases; junction bases not matched to a gene: 9. The CDR3 sequence is CASSPGQGASGEQYV. DNA of the CDR3: TGTGCCAGCTCCCCGGGACAGGGGGCATCAGGCGAGCAGTACGTC.